These 14 T cell receptor beta chains came from one sample sequenced in a study of immune evolution from preneoplasia to lung adenocarcinoma listed by TCRdb under 2021. Libraries came from the immunoSEQ multiplex PCR assay. TCRdb obtained this table from immuneACCESS and retained in-frame rearrangements with V and J assigned. These tables miss some clones; where compared with another copy, unresolved V genes account for less than half of the shortfall, and the remainder is unexplained. The sample data list more than 13,000 clones, and 80% of these were observed just once. Of the sample, approximately 5% falls within the top ten clones. Sequenced input: FFPE minimally invasive lung adenocarcinoma tissue. The sample's cell subset or site, from its label and the paper: micro-invasive lung adenocarcinoma (MIA). These receptors came from a person in their 70s with lung adenocarcinoma.

The J gene is TRBJ2-1, the V gene TRBV28, with D unresolved. Trimming stripped 4 bases from V and 7 bases from J, with 14 bases between. CDR1 and CDR2 from the germline V gene are MDHEN and SYDVKM. The CDR3 length is 14 residues. The CDR3 region has the DNA TGTGCCAGCAGTTCTCCGACGGTTGTGAATGAGCAGTTCTTC. Translation: CASSSPTVVNEQFF.

The rearrangement links TRBV11-2 to TRBJ2-7; D may be TRBD1 or TRBD2 (7 bases each). This CDR3 comprises 14 residues. Germline-derived CDR1 and CDR2 are SGHAT and FQNNGV. V was shortened by 5 bases and J by 4 bases, with 15 bases between the two germline ends. The CDR3 is CASSTYRGGYEQYF. The CDR3 DNA sequence: TGTGCCAGCAGCACATACAGGGGAGGGTACGAGCAGTACTTC.

The chain couples TRBV5-1 to TRBJ1-2; 9 nucleotides line up with TRBD1. The CDR3 contains 14 residues. J lost 9 bases, V lost 0 bases, and 6 bases had no gene match. Germline V gives CDR1 SGHRS, CDR2 YFSETQ. The CDR3 region has the DNA TGCGCCAGCAGCTTGGGACAGGGGGTGGATAGCTACACCTTC. The encoded protein is CASSLGQGVDSYTF.

The chain employs TRBV27 and TRBJ2-7; 9 nucleotides match TRBD2. Looked up from germline, CDR1 is MNHEY and CDR2 is SMNVEV (reference sequence). This CDR3 spans 15 amino acids. With 6 bases clipped from V and 5 bases from J, the junction kept 11 bases outside the gene matches. The CDR3 reads CASRVALAGRNEQYF. The CDR3 DNA sequence: TGTGCCAGCAGAGTGGCGCTAGCGGGAAGAAACGAGCAGTACTTC.

CDR3: CASSSRGRGTEAFF. CDR3 sequence (DNA): TGTGCCAGTAGTAGCAGGGGGAGAGGTACTGAAGCTTTCTTT. The genes are TRBV19 and TRBJ1-1; 7 bases map to TRBD1. Germline values: CDR1 LNHDA, CDR2 SQIVND (reference sequence). The CDR3 runs to 14 residues. Trimming cost V 4 bases and J 5 bases; bases outside gene matches: 7.

This clone was observed a single time. This chain connects TRBV14 to TRBJ1-1; D may be TRBD1 (6 bases). Deletions cut 4 bases from V and 0 bases from J, with 12 bases between. Germline CDR1 SGHDN, CDR2 FVKESK. The CDR3 is made up of 15 amino acids. The DNA for the CDR3 is TGTGCCAGCAGCCGACCGGGACAACTGAACACTGAAGCTTTCTTT. Amino acids: CASSRPGQLNTEAFF.

By sample share, this clone is large. The chain combines TRBV28 with TRBJ1-1; no clear D. The CDR3 extends over 13 amino acids. V lost 5 bases, J lost 0 bases, and 7 bases lay in between. CDR1 and CDR2 from the germline V gene are MDHEN and SYDVKM. This CDR3 is CASSLNMNTEAFF. The CDR3, as DNA: TGTGCCAGCAGTCTTAACATGAACACTGAAGCTTTCTTT. Full variable domain (missing parts from reference TRBV28 and TRBJ1-1): DVKVTQSSRYLVKRTGEKVFLECVQDMDHENMFWYRQDPGLGLRLIYFSYDVKMKEKGDIPEGYSVSREKKERFSLILESASTNQTSMYLCASSLNMNTEAFFGQGTRLTVV.

CDR3 DNA: TGTGCCAGCAGCTTGGACGGGACGGGAGCTAGGAATGAGCAGTTCTTC. It translates to CASSLDGTGARNEQFF. The V call is TRBV5-4, the J call TRBJ2-1; the D gene is possibly TRBD2 (6 bases). This CDR3 contains 16 residues. V lost 0 bases to trimming and J lost 7 bases, with 17 bases between them. CDR1 is SGHNT and CDR2 is YYREEE in the germline V gene (reference sequence). Variable domain in full (rest from reference TRBV5-4 and TRBJ2-1): ETGVTQSPTHLIKTRGQQVTLRCSSQSGHNTVSWYQQALGQGPQFIFQYYREEENGRGNFPPRFSGLQFPNYSSELNVNALELDDSALYLCASSLDGTGARNEQFFGPGTRLTVL.

This clone was observed a single time. The chain joins TRBV5-1 to TRBJ1-2; TRBD1 aligns across 10 bases. This CDR3 spans 14 amino acids. CDR1 and CDR2 from the germline V gene are SGHRS and YFSETQ. V lost 2 bases and J lost 8; bases outside the gene matches: 6. In DNA, the CDR3 is TGCGCCAGCAGCTTACAGACAGGGGGCAGAGGCTACACCTTC. Translation: CASSLQTGGRGYTF.

Turning to this clone: Relative to the germline gene, one junction end is altered; a read error may explain this. The rearrangement joins TRBV15 to TRBJ2-1; tentatively, D is TRBD2 (6 bases). The CDR3 is 16 residues long. Germline values: CDR1 LNHNV, CDR2 YYDKDF (reference sequence). Here the CDR3 DNA reads TGTGCCACCAGCCGAGACCTAAGCGGGTTCGACAATGAGCAGTTCTTC. Translating gives CATSRDLSGFDNEQFF.

J is TRBJ1-5 and V is TRBV6-6, with 7 nucleotides matching TRBD1. Germline CDR1 and CDR2: MNHNY and SVGAGI (reference sequence). This CDR3 spans 15 amino acids. V lost 7 bases and J lost 7; bases outside the gene matches: 13. The CDR3, as DNA: TGTGCCAGCACTATAGGGCAGGGGGGTTTACAGCCCCAGCATTTT. As protein: CASTIGQGGLQPQHF.

The chain couples TRBV29-1 to TRBJ2-5; D gene ambiguous. V shed 7 bases and J shed 2 bases, with 11 bases lying between them. The CDR3 totals 12 residues. Germline V lookup: CDR1 SQVTM, CDR2 ANQGSEA. Written as DNA, the CDR3 is TGCAGCGCTGTGGTGGGGCAAGAGACCCAGTACTTC. Amino acid sequence: CSAVVGQETQYF.

The V call is TRBV2, the J call TRBJ2-7; 9 positions agree with TRBD1. V lost 5 bases and J lost 5; bases outside the gene matches: 10. Germline V gene lookup returns CDR1 SNHLY and CDR2 FYNNEI. This CDR3 has 15 residues. The DNA for the CDR3 is TGTGCCAGCAGTCTAACCGGGACAGGGTGGCACGAGCAGTACTTC. Its translation: CASSLTGTGWHEQYF.

This clone was seen a single time. The chain uses TRBV2 and TRBJ2-7; tentatively, D is TRBD1 or TRBD2 (5 bases each). This CDR3 region has 15 residues. The V end lost 6 bases, the J end lost 0 bases, and 15 bases lay between the germline ends. Looked up from germline, CDR1 is SNHLY and CDR2 is FYNNEI. The CDR3 region is CASRRERGSSYEQYF. DNA for the CDR3: TGTGCCAGCAGAAGAGAGAGGGGAAGCTCCTACGAGCAGTACTTC.